The TCR beta chain described here comes from a study of cytomegalovirus exposure and HLA in healthy donors. Overall study context: Early release data held 85 million or so unique TCRs from HLA-typed donors. Notes on the study in general: Later analysis identified a missense DCLRE1C variant that was linked to TCR beta V- and J-gene trimming. Several of the most significant clusters appeared linked to common viral pathogens, based on a later analysis.

For this clone: The antigen remains unidentified.

Donors sampled were nominally healthy, though unrecorded immune exposures were likely. With 60 Vbeta and 13 Jbeta primers, the PCR was carried out. Profiled with immunoSEQ multiplex PCR; TCRdb holds only in-frame clones, not every one. The sample comprises some 170,000 clones, approximately 80% of which are singletons, and roughly 5% rests with the top ten. Sequencing was carried out using PBMCs. The clonotype comes from a woman aged 18-29 years in good health and CMV-seropositive.

The CDR3: CASSQDLGSGEGGTDTQYF. The CDR3 bases are TGTGCCAGCAGCCAAGATCTGGGTAGCGGGGAAGGTGGCACAGATACGCAGTATTTT. The rearrangement links TRBV14 to TRBJ2-3, with 8 bases that match TRBD2. The V gene end was trimmed by 0 bases and the J gene end by 1 base; junction bases not matched to a gene: 12. CDR3 length: 19 residues. Germline V lookup: CDR1 SGHDN, CDR2 FVKESK.